In this sample, the clone carrying this T cell receptor (beta chain) turned up a few times. Its cognate antigen is unknown. This sample was taken from a study of OX40 agonist ivuxolimab in advanced cancers. Across the whole study: In this cohort, patients received ivuxolimab, an agonistic anti-OX40 (CD134) antibody. At about 82% male, the cohort had a mean age of 60 years, ranging from 23 to 79. Study conclusions and caveats: On average, a greater number of expanded clones characterised CD8+ T cells relative to CD4+.

The CDR3 spans 15 residues. Germline-derived CDR1 and CDR2 are SGDLS and YYNGEE. Deletions cut 3 bases from V and 0 bases from J, with 12 bases between. Measured with immunoSEQ multiplex PCR; TCRdb has only the in-frame clones, and not every one. Found here are around 100,000 clones, roughly nine tenths of them singletons; the top ten hold around 6%. Sample: CD4+ or CD8+ T cells sorted from blood, taken in a trial of the OX40 agonist ivuxolimab. The chain has TRBV9 and TRBJ1-1; D possibly corresponds to TRBD1 (6 bases). The origin of this receptor is an adult with an advanced solid tumor such as melanoma, head and neck, liver or kidney cancer. The DNA of the CDR3 is TGTGCCAGCAGCGCAGGGGATCCCCTGAACACTGAAGCTTTCTTT. Protein product: CASSAGDPLNTEAFF.